This entry lists 17 T cell receptor beta chains sequenced from one sample in a study of control samples from healthy donors and cancer patients. Data came from immunoSEQ multiplex PCR; TCRdb stores just in-frame clones and leaves some out. This sample has about 28,000 clones, with about nine tenths found just once. The sequenced material came from PBMCs. All receptors derive from a man aged 50 to 59 with lung cancer.

V usage is TRBV27 and J usage is TRBJ1-2; maybe TRBD1 (6 bases). The CDR3 runs 15 residues. Germline CDR1 is MNHEY and CDR2 is SMNVEV (reference sequence). V lost 6 bases and J lost 4, with 18 bases in between. The CDR3 nucleotides are TGTGCCAGCAGAACCCTGGGGGGCGCTTTCTATGGCTACACCTTC. Encoded protein: CASRTLGGAFYGYTF.

The chain links TRBV5-1 to TRBJ2-5; perhaps TRBD2 as D (6 bases). With 4 bases removed from V and 5 bases from J, the gap between germline ends came to 18 bases. The CDR3 covers 15 residues. The germline V gene has CDR1 SGHRS and CDR2 YFSETQ. The CDR3 coding sequence is TGCGCCAGCAGCCCAACCGCCGGGACTTCGGAGACCCAGTACTTC. This gives the protein CASSPTAGTSETQYF.

The gene calls are TRBV28 and TRBJ2-5; 7 bases match TRBD1. V dropped 2 bases and J dropped 5; count of bases not matched to a gene: 5. There are 14 residues in the CDR3. The V gene's germline CDR1 is MDHEN and CDR2 SYDVKM. DNA of the CDR3: TGTGCCAGCAGTTTAATTTCCAGGGGGGAGACCCAGTACTTC. This encodes CASSLISRGETQYF.

Here the CDR3 DNA reads TGCGCCAGCAGCCGAGACAGGGGGAGAATTCTCTCGGGAGCTTTCTTT. Translated: CASSRDRGRILSGAFF. The rearrangement uses TRBV4-1 and TRBJ1-1; TRBD1 matches 9 bases. Trimming took 4 bases from V and 10 from J; bases not matched to a gene: 16. The CDR3 contains 16 residues. Germline loops: CDR1 MGHRA, CDR2 YSYEKL.

The chain uses TRBV18 and TRBJ1-5, with 7 bases matching TRBD1. With V trimmed by 3 bases and J by 3 bases, 5 bases remained unmatched. The length of the CDR3 is 15 residues. Germline V gives CDR1 KGHSH, CDR2 LQKENI. The CDR3 here is CASSPGGQLNQPQHF. The DNA for the CDR3 is TGTGCCAGCTCACCCGGGGGACAGCTCAATCAGCCCCAGCATTTT.

The rearrangement joins TRBV11-2 to TRBJ2-7; D perhaps matches TRBD1 (6 bases). The V end was cut by 5 bases, the J end by 6 bases, with 17 bases between. Germline V lookup: CDR1 SGHAT, CDR2 FQNNGV. The CDR3 has 14 residues. The CDR3 nucleotides read TGTGCCAGCAGCGGAAACTACCAGGGGCTCGAGCAGTACTTC. Translating it yields CASSGNYQGLEQYF.

The rearrangement joins TRBV5-4 to TRBJ2-3; 9 nucleotides line up with TRBD1. The CDR3 consists of 15 residues. Germline V gene sequence: CDR1 SGHNT, CDR2 YYREEE (reference sequence). V shed 2 bases, J shed 6 bases, and the junction held 7 bases outside the gene matches. CDR3 nucleotide sequence: TGTGCCAGCAGCTTCACGGGACAGGGTCTCGATACGCAGTATTTT. The encoded protein is CASSFTGQGLDTQYF.

The gene calls are TRBV5-8 and TRBJ2-7; the match to TRBD2 covers 7 bases. CDR1 SGHTS and CDR2 YDEGEE come from the germline V gene. Germline trimming cut 5 bases from V and 3 bases from J; bases unmatched to any gene: 8. The CDR3 consists of 14 residues. The CDR3 protein is CASSSSGGFYEQYF. CDR3 bases: TGTGCCAGCAGTAGTTCGGGGGGTTTCTACGAGCAGTACTTC.

J is TRBJ2-3 and V is TRBV9, with 8 bases aligning to TRBD2. Germline lookup yields CDR1 SGDLS and CDR2 YYNGEE. The CDR3 totals 18 residues. Unmatched junction bases numbered 20, after V lost 3 bases and J lost 8 bases. CDR3 region: CASSDPPGGASSIGTQYF. The CDR3, as DNA: TGTGCCAGCAGCGACCCCCCGGGGGGGGCTTCTTCCATTGGTACGCAGTATTTT.

This clone was recorded once. The chain joins TRBV7-2 to TRBJ2-5; 10 bases map to TRBD1. Germline V gene sequence: CDR1 SGHTA, CDR2 FQGNSA. The CDR3 has 15 amino acids. V lost 5 bases to trimming and J lost 3 bases; unmatched junction nucleotides: 6. CDR3 sequence: CASSRDRGAEETQYF. As DNA, the CDR3 is TGTGCCAGCAGCCGGGACAGGGGAGCGGAAGAGACCCAGTACTTC. The whole variable domain, filled in from reference TRBV7-2 and TRBJ2-5, reads GAGVSQSPSNKVTEKGKDVELRCDPISGHTALYWYRQSLGQGLEFLIYFQGNSAPDKSGLPSDRFSAERTGGSVSTLTIQRTQQEDSAVYLCASSRDRGAEETQYFGPGTRLLVL.

V usage is TRBV14 and J usage is TRBJ2-1; 8 bases map to TRBD1. Germline V lookup: CDR1 SGHDN, CDR2 FVKESK. There are 17 residues in the CDR3. Trimming took 4 bases from V and 0 from J; bases not matched to a gene: 8. The chain's CDR3 is CASSLRQGTSSYNEQFF. CDR3 in DNA: TGTGCCAGCAGCCTACGACAGGGGACAAGCTCCTACAATGAGCAGTTCTTC.

This sequence joins TRBV11-2 and TRBJ2-2; perhaps TRBD1 as D (5 bases). The germline V gene encodes CDR1 SGHAT and CDR2 FQNNGV. This CDR3 has 15 residues. With 2 bases removed from V and 2 bases from J, the gap between germline ends came to 9 bases. CDR3 sequence: CASSLQGYNTGELFF. CDR3 DNA sequence: TGTGCCAGCAGCTTACAGGGTTACAACACCGGGGAGCTGTTTTTT.

This chain connects TRBV12-3 or TRBV12-4 to TRBJ1-2; possible D gene TRBD1, 6 bases. Deletions cut 5 bases from V and 8 bases from J, with 15 bases between. The CDR3 extends over 13 amino acids. The CDR3 spells CASSPQGREGYTF. Written as DNA, the CDR3 is TGTGCCAGCAGTCCACAGGGAAGAGAAGGCTACACCTTC.

The CDR3 is CAASGKGTF. The CDR3 DNA reads as TGTGCCGCTTCAGGTAAAGGAACCTTC. This chain joins TRBV21-1 and TRBJ1-2; the table's D call TRBD1 went unverified against the DNA. TRBV21-1 is reported as a pseudogene. The CDR3 extends over 9 amino acids.

J is TRBJ2-2 and V is TRBV29-1; D is possibly TRBD1 (5 bases). This CDR3 has 15 residues. CDR1 is SQVTM and CDR2 is ANQGSEA in the germline V gene. Trimming cost V 2 bases and J 1 base, with 11 bases left between them. The CDR3 loop is CSVEWWGQNTGELFF. In DNA form, the CDR3 reads TGCAGCGTTGAATGGTGGGGCCAGAACACCGGGGAGCTGTTTTTT.

This chain uses TRBV3-1 (or the pseudogene TRBV3-2) with TRBJ1-2, with TRBD1 matching 8 bases. This CDR3 is built from 14 residues. Germline values: CDR1 LGHDT, CDR2 YNNKEL (reference sequence). The ends lost 4 bases at V and 4 bases at J; junction bases unmatched: 5. The CDR3 DNA follows: TGTGCCAGCAGCCCGCAGGGACAGGTCTATGGCTACACCTTC. Encoded protein: CASSPQGQVYGYTF.

The rearrangement uses TRBV28 and TRBJ1-3; 7 bases line up with TRBD1. V dropped 5 bases and J dropped 2; count of bases not matched to a gene: 3. The germline V gene has CDR1 MDHEN and CDR2 SYDVKM. This CDR3 is built from 14 residues. The CDR3 DNA is TGTGCCAGCAGTACAGGGGTCCCTGGAAACACCATATATTTT. Amino acids: CASSTGVPGNTIYF.